Given below is one T cell receptor beta chain in context. This specimen belongs to a study of blood T cell repertoires in COVID-19. Study as a whole: Acute and convalescent COVID-19 samples came from the United States, Italy and Spain. In each case, the material was cDNA or gDNA derived from T cells, B-cell-depleted T cells, or PBMCs.

CDR1 is SGHNT and CDR2 is YYREEE in the germline V gene (reference sequence). The CDR3 loop spans 15 amino acids. The V gene end was trimmed by 4 bases and the J gene end by 6 bases; junction bases not matched to a gene: 7. As handled by the study authors: Estimation of nucleated cell counts was performed using reference gene primer amplification. This table comes from immunoSEQ multiplex PCR, and its TCRdb copy is limited to in-frame clones, with some not included. Clonal size and the V and J genes are those of that table, whereas D and trimming came from the DNA. The sample shows about 180,000 clones, approximately 89% of them seen only once.

The sequenced sample consisted of peripheral blood. The V and J genes are TRBV5-4 and TRBJ2-3; the match to TRBD2 covers 11 bases. This receptor was taken from a woman in her 30s with acute or convalescent COVID-19. CDR3 DNA: TGTGCCAGCAGCACAACTAGCGGGAGTTCTGATACGCAGTATTTT. The encoded protein is CASSTTSGSSDTQYF.